The entry below gives a single T cell receptor beta chain sequence along with its context. Its target is unknown. These data are taken from a study of Ad26.COV2.S vaccination and SARS-CoV-2 variants. Study in general: Ad26.COV2.S arm of COV1001 included the donor. Study results and limitations: Spike-specific CD8+ and CD4+ T cell responses reportedly showed substantial breadth after vaccination. Non-spike TCR breadth was similar in vaccine and placebo recipients. Quantification of TCR breadth and depth may have yielded underestimates of total T cell responses.

Produced via immunoSEQ multiplex PCR; TCRdb's table is partial and in-frame only. This table holds about 420,000 clones, over 75% found once. This CDR3 has 15 residues. Germline values: CDR1 SGHRS, CDR2 YFSETQ. V trimming: 1 base; J trimming: 2 bases; junction bases outside the gene matches: 4. Sample treatment: roughly 20 received Ad26.COV2.S at low or high dose, single or two shots; 5 received placebo; per-sample allocation not given. Samples came from day 63 after the first vaccine or placebo injection. The chain has TRBV5-1 and TRBJ1-2; 8 bases line up with TRBD1. This TCR derives from a person between 18 and 60 years old who received the Ad26.COV2.S COVID-19 vaccine or a placebo. Sequences were derived from peripheral blood, sampled in a trial of Ad26.COV2.S vaccine versus placebo. DNA of the CDR3: TGCGCCAGCAGCTTGAGTGCAGGGGGCAACTATGGCTACACCTTC. This encodes CASSLSAGGNYGYTF.